This is a list of T cell receptor beta chains from one sample in a study of T-cell memory formation after mild COVID-19. From the 5' RACE reads, TCRdb called clonotypes with MiXCR, one entry per CDR3 protein. The sample yields 550,000 to 700,000 distinct CDR3 sequences, roughly 18% seen once. Input material: PBMCs or a T cell subset sorted from them (not recorded which). These receptors originate from an adult woman who had mild COVID-19 (a few samples of this study predate the infection). Cell type and time point are not known. The CDR3 runs from the conserved cysteine through the conserved F or W. A D gene is named only where the DNA matches it firmly. The size of a clone is reported for some rows only, either as once, few or many, or as a class for expanded clones.

cdr3_length j_call clone_size v_call d_call cdr3_aa cdr3_nt
14 TRBJ2-3 . TRBV19 TRBD2 CASRGLAATDTQYF TGTGCCAGTAGGGGACTAGCGGCCACAGATACGCAGTATTTT
13 TRBJ2-1 . TRBV12-3/TRBV12-4 . CASSNSQGGEQFF TGTGCCAGCAGTAACTCCCAGGGGGGTGAGCAGTTCTTC
13 TRBJ1-2 . TRBV29-1 TRBD1 CSVESTGVYGYTF TGCAGCGTTGAGAGCACAGGGGTCTATGGCTACACCTTC
17 TRBJ2-6 . TRBV6-4 . CASETVWETSGANVLTF TGTGCCAGCGAGACAGTCTGGGAGACCTCTGGGGCCAACGTCCTGACTTTC
13 TRBJ1-1 few TRBV5-6 . CASSSTGGPEAFF TGTGCCAGCAGCTCGACCGGGGGCCCGGAGGCTTTCTTT
16 TRBJ1-5 . TRBV19 . CASRSPALPSNQPQHF TGTGCCAGTCGGTCTCCCGCCCTACCCAGCAATCAGCCCCAGCATTTT
15 TRBJ2-1 . TRBV6-4 . CASSAQGNSYNEQFF TGTGCCAGCAGCGCCCAGGGTAATTCCTACAATGAGCAGTTCTTC
17 TRBJ1-2 . TRBV4-1 . CASSQGPVQHPNYGYTF TGCGCCAGCAGCCAAGGTCCGGTACAGCACCCGAACTATGGCTACACCTTC
15 TRBJ2-7 few TRBV5-1 TRBD1 CASSSAGTGGYEQYF TGCGCCAGCAGCTCAGCCGGGACAGGGGGCTACGAGCAGTACTTC
15 TRBJ2-2 few TRBV9 . CASSVELRVAGELFF TGTGCCAGCAGCGTAGAGTTGAGGGTTGCCGGGGAGCTGTTTTTT
13 TRBJ1-6 few TRBV27 . CASSFGWKWPLHF TGTGCCAGCAGTTTTGGTTGGAAGTGGCCCCTCCACTTT
14 TRBJ1-1 . TRBV5-4 . CASSLVERATEAFF TGTGCCAGCAGCTTGGTTGAGAGAGCGACTGAAGCTTTCTTT
15 TRBJ1-1 many TRBV25-1 . CASSAVTGTNTEAFF TGTGCCAGCAGTGCTGTCACAGGGACCAACACTGAAGCTTTCTTT
15 TRBJ1-5 many TRBV5-5 . CASSLGQLSNQPQHF TGTGCCAGCAGCTTAGGACAGCTCAGCAATCAGCCCCAGCATTTT
19 TRBJ2-2 . TRBV9 TRBD1 CASSVNPAKGQGETGELFF TGTGCCAGCAGCGTAAATCCGGCTAAGGGACAGGGGGAAACCGGGGAGCTGTTTTTT
14 TRBJ2-1 . TRBV20-1 . CSASRGGGWNEQFF TGCAGTGCTAGTCGAGGGGGGGGCTGGAATGAGCAGTTCTTC
19 TRBJ1-2 . TRBV5-5 TRBD1 CASSLDSGTATQLRQGYTF TGTGCCAGCAGCTTGGACTCTGGGACAGCTACCCAACTGCGGCAAGGCTACACCTTC
15 TRBJ2-7 few TRBV12-3/TRBV12-4 . CASSLSGDLSYEQYF TGTGCCAGCAGTTTATCAGGGGACCTTTCCTACGAGCAGTACTTC
14 TRBJ2-1 . TRBV10-3 . CAISESLDQNEQFF TGTGCCATCAGTGAGTCTTTAGACCAAAATGAGCAGTTCTTC
15 TRBJ1-1 . TRBV15 TRBD1 CATSGGDRGLSEAFF TGTGCCACCAGCGGGGGGGACAGGGGGCTCAGTGAAGCTTTCTTT
15 TRBJ2-5 . TRBV5-1 . CASSLLASGQETQYF TGCGCCAGCAGCTTATTGGCAAGCGGACAAGAGACCCAGTACTTC
15 TRBJ2-1 . TRBV20-1 . CSASIGPRRYNEQFF TGCAGTGCTAGTATTGGCCCACGTCGTTACAATGAGCAGTTCTTC